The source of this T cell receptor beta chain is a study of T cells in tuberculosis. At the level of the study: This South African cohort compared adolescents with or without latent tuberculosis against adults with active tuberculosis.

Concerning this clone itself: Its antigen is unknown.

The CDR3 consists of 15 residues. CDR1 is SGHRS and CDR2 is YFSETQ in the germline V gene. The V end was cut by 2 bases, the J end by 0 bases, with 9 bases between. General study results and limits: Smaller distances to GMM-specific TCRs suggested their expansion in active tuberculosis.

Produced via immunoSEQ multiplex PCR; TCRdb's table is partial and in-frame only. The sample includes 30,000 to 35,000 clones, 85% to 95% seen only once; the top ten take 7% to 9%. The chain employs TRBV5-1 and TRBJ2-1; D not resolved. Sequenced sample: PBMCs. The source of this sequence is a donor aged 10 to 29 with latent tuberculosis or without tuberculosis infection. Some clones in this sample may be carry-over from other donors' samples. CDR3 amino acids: CASSLKQSSYNEQFF. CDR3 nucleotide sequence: TGCGCCAGCAGCTTAAAACAGAGCTCCTACAATGAGCAGTTCTTC.